These T cell receptor beta chains were read from a single sample in a study of hypomethylating agent response in myelodysplastic syndrome. Only in-frame clones appear in the TCRdb table, and some are missing; sequencing was by immunoSEQ multiplex PCR. The sample lists a few thousand clones, roughly nine tenths occurring once. The material sequenced was bone marrow, taken before or after starting hypomethylating agent treatment for myelodysplastic syndrome (not recorded which). Receptors originate from a human donor with myelodysplastic syndrome. The conserved cysteine and the conserved F or W are not part of the CDR3 here. The order of the fields is V gene, J gene, CDR3 protein.

V gene: TRBV6-6
J gene: TRBJ1-5
CDR3 protein: ASSGGLGNQPQH

V gene: TRBV6-5
J gene: TRBJ1-1
CDR3 protein: ASSYSIGAWTEAF

V gene: TRBV27
J gene: TRBJ2-3
CDR3 protein: ASSYGHSTDTQY

V gene: TRBV28
J gene: TRBJ1-1
CDR3 protein: ASSLGLGTGGF

V gene: TRBV10-3
J gene: TRBJ2-6
CDR3 protein: AAGQGNSGANVLT

V gene: TRBV6-1
J gene: TRBJ1-1
CDR3 protein: ASSAFKTEAF

V gene: TRBV5-4
J gene: TRBJ1-2
CDR3 protein: ASRPGTGRYGYT

V gene: TRBV5-4
J gene: TRBJ2-3
CDR3 protein: ASTRRRGGTDTQY

V gene: TRBV28
J gene: TRBJ2-5
CDR3 protein: ASSSISETQY

V gene: TRBV25-1
J gene: TRBJ1-6
CDR3 protein: ASSPRRGESPLH

V gene: TRBV7-3
J gene: TRBJ1-1
CDR3 protein: ASSLGLLNTEAF

V gene: TRBV13
J gene: TRBJ1-2
CDR3 protein: ASSKGTGGIYT

V gene: TRBV11-2
J gene: TRBJ2-5
CDR3 protein: ASSFDRDETQY